This TCR beta chain appears in the sequencing data of a study of cytomegalovirus exposure and HLA in healthy donors. PCR employed 60 Vbeta and 13 Jbeta primers. Assay: immunoSEQ multiplex PCR; the TCRdb copy retains only in-frame clones and omits some. The sample contains some 120,000 clones, more than 60% of which appear only once. The CDR3 totals 13 residues. The germline gives CDR1 LNHDA, CDR2 SQIVND (reference sequence). V lost 0 bases and J lost 5, with 7 bases in between. This sequence was found in a woman aged 55-69 years in good health and CMV-seropositive. Sequenced input: PBMCs. The rearrangement links TRBV19 to TRBJ2-5, with no clear D. CDR3 DNA sequence: TGTGCCAGTAGTATAGATGGAGAGGAGACCCAGTACTTC. The encoded protein is CASSIDGEETQYF.